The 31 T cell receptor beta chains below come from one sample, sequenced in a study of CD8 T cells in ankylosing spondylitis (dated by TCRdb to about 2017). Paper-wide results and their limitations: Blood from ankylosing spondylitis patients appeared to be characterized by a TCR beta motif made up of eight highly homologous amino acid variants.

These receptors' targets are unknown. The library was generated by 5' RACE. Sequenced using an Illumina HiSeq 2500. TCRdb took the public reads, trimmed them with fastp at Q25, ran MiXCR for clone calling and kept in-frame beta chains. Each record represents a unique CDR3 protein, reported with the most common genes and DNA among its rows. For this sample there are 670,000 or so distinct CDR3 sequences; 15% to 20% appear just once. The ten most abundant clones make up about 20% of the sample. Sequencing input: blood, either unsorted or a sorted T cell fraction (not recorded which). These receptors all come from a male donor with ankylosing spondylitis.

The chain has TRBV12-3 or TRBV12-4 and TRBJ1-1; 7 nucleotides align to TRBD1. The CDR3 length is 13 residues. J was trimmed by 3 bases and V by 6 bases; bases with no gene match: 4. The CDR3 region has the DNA TGTGCCAGCAGAGAACAGGGGTACACTGAAGCTTTCTTT. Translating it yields CASREQGYTEAFF.

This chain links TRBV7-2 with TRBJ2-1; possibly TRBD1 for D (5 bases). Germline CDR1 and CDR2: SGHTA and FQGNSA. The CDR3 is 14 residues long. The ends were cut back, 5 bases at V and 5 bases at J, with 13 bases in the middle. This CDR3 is CASSLQGIHNEQFF. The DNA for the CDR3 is TGTGCCAGCAGCCTTCAGGGTATCCACAATGAGCAGTTCTTC.

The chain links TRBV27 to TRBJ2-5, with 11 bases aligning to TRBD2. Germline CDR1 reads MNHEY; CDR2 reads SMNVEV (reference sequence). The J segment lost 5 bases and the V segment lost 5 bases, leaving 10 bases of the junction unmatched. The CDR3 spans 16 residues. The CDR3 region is CASSRRVAGGQETQYF. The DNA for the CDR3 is TGTGCCAGCAGTCGGAGGGTAGCGGGGGGGCAGGAGACCCAGTACTTC.

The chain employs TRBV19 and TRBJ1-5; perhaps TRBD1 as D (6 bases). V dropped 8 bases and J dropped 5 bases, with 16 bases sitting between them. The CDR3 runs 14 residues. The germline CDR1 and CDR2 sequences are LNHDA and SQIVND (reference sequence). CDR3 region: CASLGGGGYQPQHF. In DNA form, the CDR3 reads TGTGCCAGTTTGGGCGGGGGCGGCTATCAGCCCCAGCATTTT.

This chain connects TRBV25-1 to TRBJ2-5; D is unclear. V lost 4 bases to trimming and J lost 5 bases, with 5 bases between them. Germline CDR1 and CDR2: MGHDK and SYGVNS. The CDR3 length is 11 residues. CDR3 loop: CASSVAETQYF. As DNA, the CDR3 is TGTGCCAGCAGTGTCGCCGAGACCCAGTACTTC. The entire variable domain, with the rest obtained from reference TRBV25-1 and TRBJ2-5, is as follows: EADIYQTPRYLVIGTGKKITLECSQTMGHDKMYWYQQDPGMELHLIHYSYGVNSTEKGDLSSESTVSRIRTEHFPLTLESARPSHTSQYLCASSVAETQYFGPGTRLLVL.

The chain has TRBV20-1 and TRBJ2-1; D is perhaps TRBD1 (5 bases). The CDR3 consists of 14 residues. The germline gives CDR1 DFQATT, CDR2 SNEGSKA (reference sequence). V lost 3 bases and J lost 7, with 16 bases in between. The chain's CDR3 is CSARSSRVTNEQFF. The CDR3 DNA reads TGCAGTGCTAGGTCTTCCAGGGTTACGAATGAGCAGTTCTTC.

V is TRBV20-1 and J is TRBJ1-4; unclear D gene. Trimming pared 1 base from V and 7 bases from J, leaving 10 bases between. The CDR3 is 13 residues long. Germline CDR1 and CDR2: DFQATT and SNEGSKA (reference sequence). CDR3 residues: CSARGSRGEKLFF. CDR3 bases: TGCAGTGCTAGAGGGAGTCGAGGTGAAAAACTGTTTTTT.

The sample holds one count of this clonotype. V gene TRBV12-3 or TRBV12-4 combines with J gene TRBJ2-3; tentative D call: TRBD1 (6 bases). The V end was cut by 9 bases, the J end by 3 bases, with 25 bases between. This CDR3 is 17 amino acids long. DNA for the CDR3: TGTGCCAGTGCGGAAGGAAATCCAGGGGTTGGGACAGATACGCAGTATTTT. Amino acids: CASAEGNPGVGTDTQYF.

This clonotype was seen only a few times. The CDR3 reads CASSLAFGGRGYEQYF. Written as DNA, the CDR3 is TGTGCCAGCAGCTTAGCTTTTGGCGGGAGGGGGTACGAGCAGTACTTC. This chain connects TRBV7-2 to TRBJ2-7; 9 bases align to TRBD2. From germline, CDR1 is SGHTA and CDR2 FQGNSA. The CDR3 covers 16 residues. The V and J ends lost 0 bases and 4 bases, in that order; junction bases with no gene match: 7.

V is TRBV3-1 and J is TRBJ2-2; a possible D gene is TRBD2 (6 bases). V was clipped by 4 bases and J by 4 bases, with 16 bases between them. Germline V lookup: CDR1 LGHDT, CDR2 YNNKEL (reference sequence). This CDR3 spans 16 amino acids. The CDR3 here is CASSLQGAGRTGELFF. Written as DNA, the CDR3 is TGTGCCAGCAGCCTCCAAGGGGCGGGGCGCACCGGGGAGCTGTTTTTT.

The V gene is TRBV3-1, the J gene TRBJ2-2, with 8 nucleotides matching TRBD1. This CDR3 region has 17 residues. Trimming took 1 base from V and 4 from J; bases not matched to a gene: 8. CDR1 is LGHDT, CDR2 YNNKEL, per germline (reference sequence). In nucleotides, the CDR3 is TGTGCCAGCAGCCAAGTATATAAGCAGGGGGCCACCGGGGAGCTGTTTTTT. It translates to CASSQVYKQGATGELFF.

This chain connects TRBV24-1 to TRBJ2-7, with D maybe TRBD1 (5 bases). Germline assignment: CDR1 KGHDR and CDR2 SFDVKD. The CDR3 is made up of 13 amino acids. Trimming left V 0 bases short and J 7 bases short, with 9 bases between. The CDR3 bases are TGTGCCACCAGTGATTTGTCAGGGTTTGAGCAGTACTTC. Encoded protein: CATSDLSGFEQYF.

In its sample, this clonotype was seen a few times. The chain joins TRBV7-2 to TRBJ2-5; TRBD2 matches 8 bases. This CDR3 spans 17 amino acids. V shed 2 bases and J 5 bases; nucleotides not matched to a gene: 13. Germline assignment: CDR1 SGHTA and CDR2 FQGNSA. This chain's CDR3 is CASSLTGLAVPGETQYF. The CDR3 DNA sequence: TGTGCCAGCAGCTTAACCGGACTAGCAGTTCCTGGGGAGACCCAGTACTTC.

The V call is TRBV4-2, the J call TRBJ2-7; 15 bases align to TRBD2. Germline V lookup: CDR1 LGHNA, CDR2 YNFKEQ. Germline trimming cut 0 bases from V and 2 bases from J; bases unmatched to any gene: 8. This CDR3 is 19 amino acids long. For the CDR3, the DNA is TGTGCCAGCAGCCAAGAAAGGGGACTAGCGGGAGGTTTTCCCTACGAGCAGTACTTC. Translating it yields CASSQERGLAGGFPYEQYF.

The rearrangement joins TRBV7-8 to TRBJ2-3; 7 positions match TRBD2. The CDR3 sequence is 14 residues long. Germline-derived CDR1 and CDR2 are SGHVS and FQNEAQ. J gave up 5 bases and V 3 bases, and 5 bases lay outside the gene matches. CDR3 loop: CASSFGLVLDTQYF. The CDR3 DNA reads TGTGCCAGCAGCTTCGGACTAGTCTTAGATACGCAGTATTTT. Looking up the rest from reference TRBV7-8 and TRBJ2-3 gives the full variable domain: GAGVSQSPRYKVAKRGQDVALRCDPISGHVSLFWYQQALGQGPEFLTYFQNEAQLDKSGLPSDRFFAERPEGSVSTLKIQRTQQEDSAVYLCASSFGLVLDTQYFGPGTRLTVL.

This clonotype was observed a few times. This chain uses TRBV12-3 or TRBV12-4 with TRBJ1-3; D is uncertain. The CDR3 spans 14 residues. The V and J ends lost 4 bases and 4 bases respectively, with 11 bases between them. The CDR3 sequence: CASSYSQPGNTIYF. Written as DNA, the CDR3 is TGTGCCAGCAGTTACTCACAACCCGGAAACACCATATATTTT.

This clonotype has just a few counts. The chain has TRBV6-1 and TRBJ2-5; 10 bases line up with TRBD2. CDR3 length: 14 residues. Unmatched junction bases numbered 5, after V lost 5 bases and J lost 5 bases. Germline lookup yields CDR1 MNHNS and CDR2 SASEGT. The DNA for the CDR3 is TGTGCCAGCAGTAGCGGGGGGGCGGAGGAGACCCAGTACTTC. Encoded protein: CASSSGGAEETQYF.

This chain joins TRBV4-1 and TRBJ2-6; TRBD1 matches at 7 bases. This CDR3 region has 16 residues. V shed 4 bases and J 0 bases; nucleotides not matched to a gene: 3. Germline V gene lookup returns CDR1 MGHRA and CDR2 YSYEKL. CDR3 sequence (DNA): TGCGCCAGCAGCCTCCCAGGGGGCTCTGGGGCCAACGTCCTGACTTTC. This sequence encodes CASSLPGGSGANVLTF.

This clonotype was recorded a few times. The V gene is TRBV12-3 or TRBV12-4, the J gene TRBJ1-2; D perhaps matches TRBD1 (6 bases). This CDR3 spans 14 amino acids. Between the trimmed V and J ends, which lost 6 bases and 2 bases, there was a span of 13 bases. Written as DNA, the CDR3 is TGTGCCAGCAGGACCTCGGGGGCCAACTATGGCTACACCTTC. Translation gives CASRTSGANYGYTF.

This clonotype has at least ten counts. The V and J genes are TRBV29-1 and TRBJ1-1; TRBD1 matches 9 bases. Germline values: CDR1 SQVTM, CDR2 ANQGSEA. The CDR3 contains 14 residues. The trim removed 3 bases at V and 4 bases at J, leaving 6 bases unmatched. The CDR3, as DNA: TGCAGCGTTGACGACAGGGGGATCAGCACTGAAGCTTTCTTT. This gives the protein CSVDDRGISTEAFF.

This CDR3 reads CSAGQARYTF. The CDR3 nucleotides are TGCAGTGCTGGACAGGCCCGCTACACCTTC. J is TRBJ1-2 and V is TRBV20-1, with 7 bases identical to TRBD1. CDR3 size: 10 residues. The germline gives CDR1 DFQATT, CDR2 SNEGSKA (reference sequence). V lost 5 bases to trimming and J lost 9 bases; unmatched junction nucleotides: 3.

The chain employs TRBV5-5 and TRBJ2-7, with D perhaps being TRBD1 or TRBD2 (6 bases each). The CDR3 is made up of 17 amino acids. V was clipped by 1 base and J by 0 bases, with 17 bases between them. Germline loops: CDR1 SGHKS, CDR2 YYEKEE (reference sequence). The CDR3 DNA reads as TGTGCCAGCAGCTTGCGCCCCCGGGGGCTGGGCTCCTACGAGCAGTACTTC. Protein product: CASSLRPRGLGSYEQYF.

CDR3 amino acids: CASSPGKHNEQFF. The CDR3, as DNA: TGCGCCAGCAGCCCGGGGAAGCACAATGAGCAGTTCTTC. This rearrangement joins TRBV5-1 to TRBJ2-1; perhaps TRBD2 as D (5 bases). Germline CDR1 reads SGHRS; CDR2 reads YFSETQ. The CDR3 is made up of 13 amino acids. V shed 4 bases and J shed 5 bases, with 10 bases lying between them. Filled out from reference TRBV5-1 and TRBJ2-1, the complete variable domain reads KAGVTQTPRYLIKTRGQQVTLSCSPISGHRSVSWYQQTPGQGLQFLFEYFSETQRNKGNFPGRFSGRQFSNSRSEMNVSTLELGDSALYLCASSPGKHNEQFFGPGTRLTVL.

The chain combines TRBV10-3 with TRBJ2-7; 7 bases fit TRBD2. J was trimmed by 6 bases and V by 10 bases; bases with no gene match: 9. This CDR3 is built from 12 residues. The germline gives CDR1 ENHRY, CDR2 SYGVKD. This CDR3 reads CATGTTLAEQYF. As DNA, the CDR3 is TGTGCCACCGGGACTACCCTCGCCGAGCAGTACTTC.

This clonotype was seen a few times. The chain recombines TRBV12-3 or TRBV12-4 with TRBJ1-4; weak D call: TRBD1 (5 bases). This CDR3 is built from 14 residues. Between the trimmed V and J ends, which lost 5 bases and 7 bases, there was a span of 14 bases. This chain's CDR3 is CASSRGEGGEKLFF. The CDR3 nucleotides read TGTGCCAGCAGTCGGGGGGAGGGTGGTGAAAAACTGTTTTTT.

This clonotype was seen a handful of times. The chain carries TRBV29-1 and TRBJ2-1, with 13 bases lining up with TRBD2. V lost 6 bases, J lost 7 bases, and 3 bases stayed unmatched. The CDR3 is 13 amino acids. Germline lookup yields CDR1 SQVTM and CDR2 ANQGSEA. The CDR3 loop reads CSVGTSGANEQFF. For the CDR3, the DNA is TGCAGCGTCGGGACTAGCGGGGCGAATGAGCAGTTCTTC.

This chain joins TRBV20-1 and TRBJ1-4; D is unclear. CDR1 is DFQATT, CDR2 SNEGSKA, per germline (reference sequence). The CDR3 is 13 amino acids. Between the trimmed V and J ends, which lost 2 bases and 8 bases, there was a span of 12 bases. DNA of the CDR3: TGCAGTGCTAGAAACCGGGCTCCCGAAAAACTGTTTTTT. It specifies CSARNRAPEKLFF.

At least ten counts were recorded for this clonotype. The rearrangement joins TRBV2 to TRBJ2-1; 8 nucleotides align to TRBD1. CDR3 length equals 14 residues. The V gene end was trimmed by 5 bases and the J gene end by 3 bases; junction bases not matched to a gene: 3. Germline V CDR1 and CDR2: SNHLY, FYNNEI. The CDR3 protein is CASSSGTGYNEQFF. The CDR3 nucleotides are TGTGCCAGCAGTTCCGGGACAGGCTACAATGAGCAGTTCTTC.

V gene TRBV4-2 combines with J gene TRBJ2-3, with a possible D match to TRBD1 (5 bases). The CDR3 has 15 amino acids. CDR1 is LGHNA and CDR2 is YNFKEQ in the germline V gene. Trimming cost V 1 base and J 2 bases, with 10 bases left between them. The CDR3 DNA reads TGTGCCAGCAGCCAAGGGACACCGCTCACAGATACGCAGTATTTT. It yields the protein CASSQGTPLTDTQYF.

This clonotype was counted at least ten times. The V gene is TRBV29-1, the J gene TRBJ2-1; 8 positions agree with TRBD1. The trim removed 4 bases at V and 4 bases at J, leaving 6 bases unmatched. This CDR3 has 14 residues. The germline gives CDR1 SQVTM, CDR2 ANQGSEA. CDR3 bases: TGCAGCGTTGTGGGCAGGGGGCGTTACAATGAGCAGTTCTTC. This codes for CSVVGRGRYNEQFF.

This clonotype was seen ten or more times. CDR3 region: CASSLEERFSPLHF. The CDR3 nucleotides read TGTGCCAGCAGTTTAGAGGAGAGGTTTTCACCCCTCCACTTT. This chain connects TRBV12-3 or TRBV12-4 to TRBJ1-6; D remains ambiguous. This CDR3 is built from 14 residues. Trimming took off 1 base at V and 9 bases at J, with 10 bases between the two ends.